One sample yielded the 20 T cell receptor beta chains listed below, sequenced in a study of T cells in Graves' hyperthyroidism and ophthalmopathy. The investigators amplified TCR beta CDR3 regions from RNA transcripts. An initial round of RT-PCR targeting the TCR CDR3 relied on the HTBI primer set. MiXCR was run by TCRdb on the multiplex PCR reads, yielding one entry per CDR3 protein. This sample carries about 460,000 distinct CDR3 sequences, 20% to 25% of them seen once, and the ten largest clones take around 54%. Sequenced input: blood. These receptors were taken from an older woman with Graves' ophthalmopathy.

The chain combines TRBV24-1 with TRBJ2-7, with D hard to call. The CDR3 is 14 residues long. The germline CDR1 and CDR2 sequences are KGHDR and SFDVKD. Trimming stripped 4 bases from V and 2 bases from J, with 11 bases between. CDR3 in amino acids: CATSDPAVPYEQYF. CDR3 DNA sequence: TGTGCCACCAGTGACCCGGCCGTGCCCTACGAGCAGTACTTC.

In regard to this clonotype: A read error may account for a junction end that differs from germline. CDR3 sequence: CACSLRNEQFF. The CDR3 region has the DNA TGTGCCTGCAGCTTAAGGAATGAGCAGTTCTTC. This chain links TRBV7-9 with TRBJ2-1; no definite D call. This CDR3 is built from 11 residues. Germline CDR1 is SEHNR and CDR2 is FQNEAQ (reference sequence). The full variable domain, its missing parts supplied by reference TRBV7-9 and TRBJ2-1, is DTGVSQNPRHKITKRGQNVTFRCDPISEHNRLYWYRQTLGQGPEFLTYFQNEAQLEKSRLLSDRFSAERPKGSFSTLEIQRTEQGDSAMYLCACSLRNEQFFGPGTRLTVL.

The chain links TRBV28 to TRBJ1-2; D gene uncertain. The germline V and J ends were trimmed by 4 bases and 7 bases, with 13 bases remaining between them. This CDR3 comprises 13 residues. CDR1 and CDR2 (germline): MDHEN, SYDVKM. In nucleotides, the CDR3 is TGTGCCAGCAGTTCGGCGGGTGCGGGTGGCTACACCTTC. Amino acid sequence: CASSSAGAGGYTF.

This clonotype came up a few times. This may arise from a read error, as a much more abundant clone is one base away. The chain uses TRBV20-1 and TRBJ2-3; TRBD2 aligns across 10 bases. The germline V gene encodes CDR1 DFQATT and CDR2 SNEGSKA (reference sequence). This CDR3 has 14 residues. The CDR3: CSTSLAGDGDTQYF. The DNA for the CDR3 is TGCAGTACTAGCCTAGCGGGAGATGGAGATACGCAGTATTTT.

The J gene is TRBJ2-7, the V gene TRBV5-8; 10 bases align to TRBD2. There are 16 residues in the CDR3. The trim removed 4 bases at V and 4 bases at J, leaving 11 bases unmatched. Germline V gene data show CDR1 as SGHTS and CDR2 as YDEGEE. In nucleotides, the CDR3 is TGTGCCAGCAGCCCTGACCTGACTAGCGGGCTTTACGAGCAGTACTTC. Its protein product is CASSPDLTSGLYEQYF.

CDR3 amino acids: CSVTRRVSTDTQYF. The DNA of the CDR3 is TGCAGCGTGACGCGTCGCGTTAGCACAGATACGCAGTATTTT. The chain has TRBV29-1 and TRBJ2-3; D is uncertain. The germline V and J ends were trimmed by 6 bases and 0 bases, with 13 bases remaining between them. Germline V gene lookup returns CDR1 SQVTM and CDR2 ANQGSEA. This CDR3 is 14 amino acids long.

In its sample, this clonotype was seen once. The chain joins TRBV11-2 to TRBJ1-4, with D unclear. CDR3 size: 16 residues. CDR1 is SGHAT, CDR2 FQNNGV, per germline. V gave up 4 bases and J gave up 7 bases, with 19 bases separating them. This chain's CDR3 is CASSSSTATSFEKLFF. CDR3 DNA sequence: TGTGCCAGCAGCTCCTCTACAGCTACCTCTTTTGAAAAACTGTTTTTT.

The V gene is TRBV7-9, the J gene TRBJ2-3; TRBD2 might be the D (6 bases). CDR3 length equals 12 residues. Germline values: CDR1 SEHNR, CDR2 FQNEAQ (reference sequence). Trimming removed 11 bases at V and 0 bases at J, with 9 bases between. The CDR3: CAGGRSTDTQYF. The CDR3 DNA is TGTGCCGGAGGGAGGAGCACAGATACGCAGTATTTT.

The chain combines TRBV6-1 with TRBJ2-2; 13 bases agree with TRBD2. CDR1 MNHNS and CDR2 SASEGT come from the germline V gene. With V trimmed by 5 bases and J by 8 bases, 8 bases remained unmatched. The CDR3 length is 16 residues. The CDR3 DNA is TGTGCCAGCAGTCCACCTGGGGGACTAGCGGGAGGGGAGCTGTTTTTT. Encoded protein: CASSPPGGLAGGELFF.

The chain is built from TRBV30 and TRBJ2-5; 15 bases align to TRBD2. The V gene end was trimmed by 2 bases and the J gene end by 4 bases; junction bases not matched to a gene: 5. Germline V gene sequence: CDR1 GTSNPN, CDR2 SVGIG (reference sequence). This CDR3 has 16 amino acids. The CDR3 loop reads CAWSPGLAGGSETQYF. CDR3 nucleotides: TGTGCCTGGAGTCCGGGACTAGCGGGAGGCTCAGAGACCCAGTACTTC.

The gene calls are TRBV20-1 and TRBJ2-3; D is perhaps TRBD1 (5 bases). Germline values: CDR1 DFQATT, CDR2 SNEGSKA (reference sequence). This CDR3 has 15 amino acids. V was pared by 5 bases and J by 5 bases, with 20 bases between. The CDR3 is CSAGSGAARGDTQYF. The CDR3 DNA sequence: TGCAGTGCTGGATCTGGGGCCGCAAGGGGAGATACGCAGTATTTT.

This clonotype has just a few counts. The chain employs TRBV6-1 and TRBJ1-6; D is possibly TRBD1 (5 bases). Germline lookup yields CDR1 MNHNS and CDR2 SASEGT. The CDR3 has 13 residues. Trimming shortened V by 0 bases and J by 12 bases, and 9 bases separated the two germline ends. The DNA of the CDR3 is TGTGCCAGCAGTGAAGCCCGGGACGGACCCCTCCACTTT. Translating gives CASSEARDGPLHF.

This clonotype was counted many times. The chain employs TRBV7-3 and TRBJ1-4; 8 nucleotides align to TRBD1. CDR3 length: 16 residues. V lost 1 base, J lost 7 bases, and 8 bases stayed unmatched. Germline lookup yields CDR1 SGHTA and CDR2 FQGTGA. Here the CDR3 reads CASSLNIAGGGEKLFF. CDR3 bases: TGTGCCAGCAGCTTAAACATTGCAGGGGGCGGTGAAAAACTGTTTTTT.

The chain employs TRBV11-2 and TRBJ1-2; possibly TRBD1 for D (6 bases). The germline CDR1 and CDR2 sequences are SGHAT and FQNNGV. The CDR3 has 16 amino acids. V lost 0 bases, J lost 4 bases, and 15 bases lay in between. The CDR3 DNA follows: TGTGCCAGCAGCTTAGATTTAGGGGGAACGCGCTATGGCTACACCTTC. Translation: CASSLDLGGTRYGYTF.

CDR3 DNA sequence: TGCGCCAGCGTCTTGCAGGGGGCTCTCTATGGCTACACCTTC. Encoded protein: CASVLQGALYGYTF. The chain is built from TRBV10-1 and TRBJ1-2; 8 nucleotides align to TRBD1. Per the germline V gene, CDR1 is WNHNN and CDR2 is SYGVQD (reference sequence). This CDR3 comprises 14 residues. After removal of 8 bases from V and 4 bases from J, the junction contained 9 bases not matched to a gene.

The rearrangement uses TRBV24-1 and TRBJ2-5; D could derive from TRBD1 or TRBD2 (5 bases each). Germline V gene sequence: CDR1 KGHDR, CDR2 SFDVKD. The V end lost 6 bases, the J end lost 2 bases, and 9 bases lay between the germline ends. The CDR3 covers 13 residues. The CDR3 DNA follows: TGTGCCACCAGTCCGGGGCAGCAAGAGACCCAGTACTTC. Its protein is CATSPGQQETQYF.

A few counts support this clonotype. V and J are TRBV3-1 and TRBJ1-4; D gene unclear. There are 16 residues in the CDR3. Germline lookup yields CDR1 LGHDT and CDR2 YNNKEL (reference sequence). V lost 1 base, J lost 4 bases, and 13 bases lay in between. CDR3 in amino acids: CASSQGWIQVNEKLFF. The CDR3 DNA sequence: TGTGCCAGCAGCCAAGGATGGATCCAAGTTAATGAAAAACTGTTTTTT.

The table lists this clonotype with many counts. The chain carries TRBV6-2 or TRBV6-3 and TRBJ2-7, with D perhaps matching TRBD2 (6 bases). V dropped 5 bases and J dropped 2 bases, with 19 bases sitting between them. CDR1 MNHEY and CDR2 SVGEGT come from the germline V gene. The CDR3 is 16 amino acids. The CDR3 DNA reads TGTGCCAGCAGTCCCCTAGGCAAGGGAGGAACCTACGAGCAGTACTTC. Translation gives CASSPLGKGGTYEQYF.

The genes are TRBV20-1 and TRBJ2-4; D is undetermined. Germline CDR1 DFQATT, CDR2 SNEGSKA (reference sequence). Trimming shortened V by 0 bases and J by 1 base, and 10 bases separated the two germline ends. The CDR3 runs to 15 residues. The CDR3 spells CSARDPIEAKNIQYF. The CDR3 bases are TGCAGTGCTAGAGATCCTATTGAGGCCAAAAACATTCAGTACTTC.

The rearrangement uses TRBV6-6 and TRBJ1-5; no clear D gene. This CDR3 is 15 amino acids long. The V end lost 0 bases, the J end lost 1 base, and 7 bases lay between the germline ends. Germline CDR1 MNHNY, CDR2 SVGAGI (reference sequence). The CDR3 spells CASSYSILSNQPQHF. In DNA form, the CDR3 reads TGTGCCAGCAGTTACTCGATACTGAGCAATCAGCCCCAGCATTTT.